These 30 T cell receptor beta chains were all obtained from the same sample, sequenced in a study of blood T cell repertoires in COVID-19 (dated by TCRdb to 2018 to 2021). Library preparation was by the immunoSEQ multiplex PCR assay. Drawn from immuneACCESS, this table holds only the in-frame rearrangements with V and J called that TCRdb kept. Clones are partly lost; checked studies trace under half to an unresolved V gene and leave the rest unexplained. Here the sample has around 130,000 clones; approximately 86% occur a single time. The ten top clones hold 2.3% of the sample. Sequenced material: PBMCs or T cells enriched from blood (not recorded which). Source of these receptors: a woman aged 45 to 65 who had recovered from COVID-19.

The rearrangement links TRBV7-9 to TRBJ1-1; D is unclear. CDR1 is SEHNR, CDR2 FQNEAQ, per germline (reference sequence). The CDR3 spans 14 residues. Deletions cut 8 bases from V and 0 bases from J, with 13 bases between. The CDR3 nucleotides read TGTGCCAGCCGAGGTGGCACCGTGAACACTGAAGCTTTCTTT. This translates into CASRGGTVNTEAFF.

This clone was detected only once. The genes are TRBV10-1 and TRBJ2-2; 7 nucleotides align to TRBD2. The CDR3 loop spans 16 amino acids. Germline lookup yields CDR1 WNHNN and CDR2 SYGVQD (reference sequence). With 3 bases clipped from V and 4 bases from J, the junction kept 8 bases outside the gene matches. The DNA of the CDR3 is TGCGCCAGCAGTGATCCTAAGCGGGGCGGCACCGGGGAGCTGTTTTTT. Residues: CASSDPKRGGTGELFF.

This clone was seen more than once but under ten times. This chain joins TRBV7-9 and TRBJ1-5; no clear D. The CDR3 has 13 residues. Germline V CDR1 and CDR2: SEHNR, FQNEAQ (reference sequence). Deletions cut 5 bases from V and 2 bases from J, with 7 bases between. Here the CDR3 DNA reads TGTGCCAGCAGCCAGGATGGCAATCAGCCCCAGCATTTT. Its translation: CASSQDGNQPQHF.

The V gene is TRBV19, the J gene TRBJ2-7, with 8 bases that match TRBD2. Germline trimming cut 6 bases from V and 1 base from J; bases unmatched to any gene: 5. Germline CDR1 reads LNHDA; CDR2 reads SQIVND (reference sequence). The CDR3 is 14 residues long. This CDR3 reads CASSGGGQSYEQYF. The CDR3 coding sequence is TGTGCCAGTAGCGGCGGGGGGCAATCCTACGAGCAGTACTTC.

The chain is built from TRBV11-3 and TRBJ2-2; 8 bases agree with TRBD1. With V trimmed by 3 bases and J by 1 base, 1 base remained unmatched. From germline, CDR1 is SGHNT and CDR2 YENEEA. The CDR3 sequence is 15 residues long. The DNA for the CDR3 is TGTGCCAGCAGCTTTGGACAGGGGAACACCGGGGAGCTGTTTTTT. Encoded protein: CASSFGQGNTGELFF.

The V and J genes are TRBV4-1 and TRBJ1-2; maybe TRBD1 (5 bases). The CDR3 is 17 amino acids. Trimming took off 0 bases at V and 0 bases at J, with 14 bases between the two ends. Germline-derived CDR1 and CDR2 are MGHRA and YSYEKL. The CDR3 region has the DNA TGCGCCAGCAGCCAAGATAAGGACACCCAATCTAACTATGGCTACACCTTC. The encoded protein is CASSQDKDTQSNYGYTF.

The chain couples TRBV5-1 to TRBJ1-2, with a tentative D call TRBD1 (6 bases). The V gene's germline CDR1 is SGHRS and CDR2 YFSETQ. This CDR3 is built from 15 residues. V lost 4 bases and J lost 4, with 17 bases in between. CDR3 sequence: CASSVEDSFSYGYTF. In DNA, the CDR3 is TGCGCCAGCAGCGTGGAGGACAGTTTCTCCTATGGCTACACCTTC.

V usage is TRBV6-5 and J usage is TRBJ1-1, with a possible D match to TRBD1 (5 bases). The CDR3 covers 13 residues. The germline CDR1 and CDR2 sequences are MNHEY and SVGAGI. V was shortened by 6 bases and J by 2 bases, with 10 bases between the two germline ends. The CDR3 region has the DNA TGTGCCAGCAGACAGGACACTAACACTGAAGCTTTCTTT. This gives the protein CASRQDTNTEAFF.

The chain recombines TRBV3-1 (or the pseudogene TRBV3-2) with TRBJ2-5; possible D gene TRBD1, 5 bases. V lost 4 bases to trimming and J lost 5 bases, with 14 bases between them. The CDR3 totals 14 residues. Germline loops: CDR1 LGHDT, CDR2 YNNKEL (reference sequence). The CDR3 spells CASSPDQGYETQYF. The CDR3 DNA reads TGTGCCAGCAGCCCAGACCAGGGTTATGAGACCCAGTACTTC.

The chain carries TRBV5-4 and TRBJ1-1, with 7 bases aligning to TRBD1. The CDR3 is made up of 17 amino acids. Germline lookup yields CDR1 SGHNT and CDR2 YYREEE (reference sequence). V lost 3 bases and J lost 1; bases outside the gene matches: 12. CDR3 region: CASSWGFTGASNTEAFF. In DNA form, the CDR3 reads TGTGCCAGCAGCTGGGGATTCACAGGGGCCTCGAACACTGAAGCTTTCTTT.

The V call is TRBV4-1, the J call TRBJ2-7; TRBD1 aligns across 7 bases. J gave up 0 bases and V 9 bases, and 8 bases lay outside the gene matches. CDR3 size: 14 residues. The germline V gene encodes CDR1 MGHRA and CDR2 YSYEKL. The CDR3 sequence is CASRLRDSSYEQYF. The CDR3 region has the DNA TGCGCCAGTCGGCTACGGGACAGCTCCTACGAGCAGTACTTC.

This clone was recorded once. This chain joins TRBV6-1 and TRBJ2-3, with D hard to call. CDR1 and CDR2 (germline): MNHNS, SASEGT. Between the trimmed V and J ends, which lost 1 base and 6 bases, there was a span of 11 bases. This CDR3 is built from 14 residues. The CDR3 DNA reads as TGTGCCAGCAGTGAAGGAGGTTCCTGGGATACGCAGTATTTT. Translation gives CASSEGGSWDTQYF.

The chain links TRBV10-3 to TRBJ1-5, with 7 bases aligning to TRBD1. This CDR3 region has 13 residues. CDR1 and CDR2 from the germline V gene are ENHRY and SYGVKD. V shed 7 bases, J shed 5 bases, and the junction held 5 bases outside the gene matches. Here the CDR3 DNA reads TGTGCCATCAAGGGGGACAGTGATCAGCCCCAGCATTTT. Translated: CAIKGDSDQPQHF.

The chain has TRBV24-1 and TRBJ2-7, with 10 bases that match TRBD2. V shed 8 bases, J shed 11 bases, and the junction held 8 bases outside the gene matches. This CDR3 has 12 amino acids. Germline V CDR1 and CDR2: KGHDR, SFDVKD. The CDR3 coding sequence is TGTGCCACCACAGAGCGGGGGGGGGCGAAGTACTTC. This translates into CATTERGGAKYF.

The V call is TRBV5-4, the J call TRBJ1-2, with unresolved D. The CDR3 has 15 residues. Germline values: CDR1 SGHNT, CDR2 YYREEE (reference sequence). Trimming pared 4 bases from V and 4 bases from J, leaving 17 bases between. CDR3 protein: CASSPGATSPYGYTF. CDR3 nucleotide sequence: TGTGCCAGCAGCCCGGGTGCCACCTCCCCCTATGGCTACACCTTC.

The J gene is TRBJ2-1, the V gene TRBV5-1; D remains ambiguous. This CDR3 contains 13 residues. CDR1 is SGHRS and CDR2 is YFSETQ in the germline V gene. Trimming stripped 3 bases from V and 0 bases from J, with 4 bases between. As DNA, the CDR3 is TGCGCCAGCAGCTGGAGCTCCTACAATGAGCAGTTCTTC. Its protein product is CASSWSSYNEQFF.

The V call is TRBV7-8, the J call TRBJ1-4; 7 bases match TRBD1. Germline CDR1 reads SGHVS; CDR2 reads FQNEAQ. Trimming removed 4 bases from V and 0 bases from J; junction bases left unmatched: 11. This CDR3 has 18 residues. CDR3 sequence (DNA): TGTGCCAGCAGCTACGGGACAGCCCTAGGGGCAACTAATGAAAAACTGTTTTTT. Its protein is CASSYGTALGATNEKLFF.

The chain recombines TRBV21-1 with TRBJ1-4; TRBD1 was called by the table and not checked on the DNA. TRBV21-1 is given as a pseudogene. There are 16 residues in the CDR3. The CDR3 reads CASTLIPGQVGEKLFF. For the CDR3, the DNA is TGTGCCAGCACCCTCATTCCGGGACAGGTTGGAGAAAAACTGTTTTTT.

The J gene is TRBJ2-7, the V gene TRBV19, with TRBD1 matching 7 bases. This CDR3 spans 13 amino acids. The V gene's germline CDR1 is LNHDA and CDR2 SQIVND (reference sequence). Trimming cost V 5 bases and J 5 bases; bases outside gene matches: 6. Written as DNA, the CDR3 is TGTGCCAGTAGTCTCAACGACAGGGACGAGCAGTACTTC. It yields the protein CASSLNDRDEQYF.

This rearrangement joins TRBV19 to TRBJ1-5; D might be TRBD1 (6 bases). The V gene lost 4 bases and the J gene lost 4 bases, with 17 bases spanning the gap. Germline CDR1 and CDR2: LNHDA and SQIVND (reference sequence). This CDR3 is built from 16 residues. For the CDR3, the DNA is TGTGCCAGTAGTACTTCCGGGACACTTTTGAATCAGCCCCAGCATTTT. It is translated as CASSTSGTLLNQPQHF.

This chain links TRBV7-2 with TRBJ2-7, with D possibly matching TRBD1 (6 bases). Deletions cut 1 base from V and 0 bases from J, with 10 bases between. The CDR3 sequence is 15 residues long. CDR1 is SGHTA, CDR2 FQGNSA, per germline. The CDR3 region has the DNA TGTGCCAGCAGCTTAGTTCAGGGGAGCTCCTACGAGCAGTACTTC. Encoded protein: CASSLVQGSSYEQYF.

Written as DNA, the CDR3 is TGTGCCAGCGGGATTTTGAACACTGAAGCTTTCTTT. Translating gives CASGILNTEAFF. The rearrangement links TRBV19 to TRBJ1-1; D is unclear. Looked up from germline, CDR1 is LNHDA and CDR2 is SQIVND (reference sequence). Trimming cost V 9 bases and J 0 bases, with 8 bases left between them. The CDR3 consists of 12 residues. Full variable domain (remainder filled in from reference TRBV19 and TRBJ1-1): DGGITQSPKYLFRKEGQNVTLSCEQNLNHDAMYWYRQDPGQGLRLIYYSQIVNDFQKGDIAEGYSVSREKKESFPLTVTSAQKNPTAFYLCASGILNTEAFFGQGTRLTVV.

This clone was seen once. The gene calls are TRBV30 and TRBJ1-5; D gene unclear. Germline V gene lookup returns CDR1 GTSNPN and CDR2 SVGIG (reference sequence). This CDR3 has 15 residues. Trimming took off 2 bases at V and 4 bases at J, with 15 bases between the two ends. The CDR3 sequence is CAWSPQAGGNQPQHF. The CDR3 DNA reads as TGTGCCTGGAGTCCCCAGGCAGGTGGAAATCAGCCCCAGCATTTT. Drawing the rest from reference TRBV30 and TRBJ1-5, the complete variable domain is SQTIHQWPATLVQPVGSPLSLECTVEGTSNPNLYWYRQAAGRGLQLLFYSVGIGQISSEVPQNLSASRPQDRQFILSSKKLLLSDSGFYLCAWSPQAGGNQPQHFGDGTRLSIL.

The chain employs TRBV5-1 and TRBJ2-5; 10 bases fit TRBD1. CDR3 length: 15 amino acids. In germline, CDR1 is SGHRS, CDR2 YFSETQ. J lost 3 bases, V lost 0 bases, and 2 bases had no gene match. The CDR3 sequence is CASSLVDRGKETQYF. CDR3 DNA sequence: TGCGCCAGCAGCTTGGTGGACAGGGGGAAAGAGACCCAGTACTTC.

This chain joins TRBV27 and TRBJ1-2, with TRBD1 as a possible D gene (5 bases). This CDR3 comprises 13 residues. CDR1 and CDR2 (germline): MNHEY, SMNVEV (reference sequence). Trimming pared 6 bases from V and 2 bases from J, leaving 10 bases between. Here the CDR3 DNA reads TGTGCCAGCAGCCGGGGGGGGAACTATGGCTACACCTTC. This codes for CASSRGGNYGYTF.

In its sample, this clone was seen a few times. DNA for the CDR3: TGTGCCAGCAGTTACGCGACTAGCGGGGACACCGGGGAGCTGTTTTTT. Its translation: CASSYATSGDTGELFF. The chain joins TRBV6-2 or TRBV6-3 to TRBJ2-2; 11 nucleotides line up with TRBD2. The CDR3 totals 16 residues. J gave up 3 bases and V 2 bases, and 2 bases lay outside the gene matches. CDR1 is MNHEY, CDR2 SVGEGT, per germline.

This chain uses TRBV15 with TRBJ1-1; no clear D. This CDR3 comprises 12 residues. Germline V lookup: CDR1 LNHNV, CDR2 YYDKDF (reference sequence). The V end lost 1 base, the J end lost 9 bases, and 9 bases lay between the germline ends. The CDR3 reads CATSRVPGKAFF. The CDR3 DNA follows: TGTGCCACCAGCAGAGTTCCGGGTAAAGCTTTCTTT.

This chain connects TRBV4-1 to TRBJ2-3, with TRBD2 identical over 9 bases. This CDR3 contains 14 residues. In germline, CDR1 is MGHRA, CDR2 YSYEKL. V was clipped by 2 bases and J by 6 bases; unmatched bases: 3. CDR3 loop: CASSQQTSGDTQYF. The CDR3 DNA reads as TGCGCCAGCAGCCAACAAACTAGCGGGGATACGCAGTATTTT.

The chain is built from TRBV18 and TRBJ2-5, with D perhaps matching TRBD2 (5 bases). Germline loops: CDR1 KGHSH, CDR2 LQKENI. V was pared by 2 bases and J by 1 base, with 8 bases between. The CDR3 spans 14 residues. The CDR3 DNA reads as TGTGCCAGCTCACCAGGACTGTTCCAAGAGACCCAGTACTTC. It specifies CASSPGLFQETQYF.

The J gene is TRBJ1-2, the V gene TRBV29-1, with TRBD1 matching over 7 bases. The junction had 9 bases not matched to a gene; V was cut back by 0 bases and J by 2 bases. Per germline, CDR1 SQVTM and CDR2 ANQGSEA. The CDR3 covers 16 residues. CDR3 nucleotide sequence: TGCAGCGTTGAAGATCCCCGGAGAGGGGGCAACTATGGCTACACCTTC. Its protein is CSVEDPRRGGNYGYTF.